Below are 30 T cell receptor beta chains sequenced from a single sample in a study of regulatory T cells in long-lasting Graves disease. Arm-PCR with iRepertoire HTBI primers amplified the CDR3 regions for these TCR beta libraries. A single record per CDR3 protein comes from TCRdb applying MiXCR to the multiplex PCR reads. The repertoire holds about 440,000 distinct CDR3 sequences, with more than 13% as singletons. Regarding time point: newly diagnosed GD, antithyroid drugs for less than 3 months. Extracted PBMC RNA gave rise to the TCR library. The data were also submitted as part of a second study, on T cells in Graves' hyperthyroidism and ophthalmopathy.

The sequencing here drew on peripheral blood mononuclear cells (PBMCs), taken at new diagnosis, from a patient treated with antithyroid drugs. Receptors originate from a woman aged 30 to 39 with Graves disease.

This clonotype was observed many times. V is TRBV7-9 and J is TRBJ2-1; 7 bases are shared with TRBD1. Germline V gene lookup returns CDR1 SEHNR and CDR2 FQNEAQ (reference sequence). The CDR3 runs 14 residues. V shed 4 bases and J 5 bases; nucleotides not matched to a gene: 5. Written as DNA, the CDR3 is TGTGCCAGCAGCTCCGTGACAGGGCACAATGAGCAGTTCTTC. It specifies CASSSVTGHNEQFF.

This clonotype has a count of ten or more. This chain joins TRBV5-6 and TRBJ2-1; 10 positions match TRBD2. V shed 3 bases and J 7 bases; nucleotides not matched to a gene: 10. Germline CDR1 SGHDT, CDR2 YYEEEE. CDR3 length equals 16 residues. CDR3 sequence reads: CASSSRGAGGPNEQFF. CDR3 DNA sequence: TGTGCCAGCAGCTCCAGGGGAGCGGGAGGGCCGAATGAGCAGTTCTTC.

This clonotype was seen ten or more times. V usage is TRBV6-2 or TRBV6-3 and J usage is TRBJ2-7, with D perhaps TRBD1 (6 bases). The germline CDR1 and CDR2 sequences are MNHEY and SVGEGT. This CDR3 region has 14 residues. V lost 5 bases and J lost 1, with 12 bases in between. CDR3 bases: TGTGCCAGCAGTGCTGGGGGCGAGTCCTACGAGCAGTACTTC. It codes for CASSAGGESYEQYF.

The sample holds many counts of this clonotype. V usage is TRBV18 and J usage is TRBJ2-5, with D possibly being TRBD1 (6 bases). Trimming removed 6 bases from V and 3 bases from J, with 14 bases in between. This CDR3 contains 14 residues. CDR1 is KGHSH, CDR2 LQKENI, per germline. The DNA of the CDR3 is TGTGCCAGCTCTCCCGGACAGCGAAAAGAGACCCAGTACTTC. It yields the protein CASSPGQRKETQYF.

This chain links TRBV20-1 with TRBJ1-2; TRBD1 is a possible D gene (6 bases). The germline V and J ends were trimmed by 2 bases and 3 bases, with 16 bases remaining between them. Germline V gene data show CDR1 as DFQATT and CDR2 as SNEGSKA (reference sequence). This CDR3 has 15 amino acids. CDR3 DNA: TGCAGTGCTAGAACCCTAGGGGGGGGCGACTATGGCTACACCTTC. Encoded protein: CSARTLGGGDYGYTF.

This clonotype has more than one count but fewer than ten. This chain connects TRBV12-3 or TRBV12-4 to TRBJ2-7, with 8 bases matching TRBD2. After removal of 0 bases from V and 9 bases from J, the junction contained 10 bases not matched to a gene. The CDR3 is made up of 15 amino acids. The CDR3 DNA reads as TGTGCCAGCAGTTTAGCAGGGGTAGCGGGAATAGGGCAGTACTTC. Amino acids: CASSLAGVAGIGQYF.

V gene TRBV10-1 combines with J gene TRBJ1-4; the match to TRBD1 covers 7 bases. CDR3 length: 14 residues. The V segment lost 4 bases and the J segment 5 bases; nucleotides outside the gene matches: 4. Looked up from germline, CDR1 is WNHNN and CDR2 is SYGVQD (reference sequence). The CDR3 protein is CASSGPGQNEKLFF. The CDR3 DNA is TGCGCCAGCAGTGGACCGGGACAGAATGAAAAACTGTTTTTT.

The chain combines TRBV6-1 with TRBJ2-7; D may be TRBD2 (6 bases). Trimming removed 2 bases at V and 0 bases at J, with 11 bases between. The CDR3 spans 15 residues. Germline V gene data show CDR1 as MNHNS and CDR2 as SASEGT. CDR3 nucleotide sequence: TGTGCCAGCAGTGAATACGGGGGAGCCTCCTACGAGCAGTACTTC. Translated, it gives CASSEYGGASYEQYF.

This clonotype was detected many times. The CDR3 loop reads CASSFQGRPYEQYF. CDR3 DNA: TGTGCCAGCAGTTTCCAGGGAAGGCCCTACGAGCAGTACTTC. J is TRBJ2-7 and V is TRBV28; TRBD1 might be the D (5 bases). V was cut by 3 bases and J by 2 bases, with 11 bases left in between. CDR1 is MDHEN, CDR2 SYDVKM, per germline. This CDR3 contains 14 residues.

This clonotype appeared a few times. The rearrangement uses TRBV6-5 and TRBJ2-7; possible D gene TRBD2, 5 bases. CDR1 is MNHEY and CDR2 is SVGAGI in the germline V gene. The CDR3 has 14 residues. The V end lost 4 bases, the J end lost 2 bases, and 12 bases lay between the germline ends. The CDR3 sequence is CASSSPGITYEQYF. The CDR3 region has the DNA TGTGCCAGCAGTTCCCCCGGGATAACCTACGAGCAGTACTTC.

This clonotype was seen a few times. This sequence joins TRBV6-1 and TRBJ2-7, with a possible D match to TRBD2 (6 bases). CDR1 and CDR2 from the germline V gene are MNHNS and SASEGT. V was shortened by 4 bases and J by 2 bases, with 15 bases between the two germline ends. The CDR3 consists of 15 residues. Here the CDR3 reads CASSATRDFTYEQYF. DNA for the CDR3: TGTGCCAGCAGTGCTACCCGGGACTTCACCTACGAGCAGTACTTC.

This clonotype was seen ten or more times. The V and J genes are TRBV6-1 and TRBJ2-7, with TRBD2 identical over 12 bases. This CDR3 comprises 16 residues. Losses at the gene ends were 6 bases for V and 0 bases for J; bases not matched to a gene: 6. CDR1 and CDR2 (germline): MNHNS, SASEGT. CDR3 nucleotide sequence: TGTGCCAGCAGGACAAGGACTAGCGGGGCCTCCTACGAGCAGTACTTC. It translates to CASRTRTSGASYEQYF.

This clonotype was picked up many times. The chain employs TRBV6-1 and TRBJ2-3, with D hard to call. This CDR3 is built from 15 residues. Trimming took 5 bases from V and 1 from J, leaving 13 bases between them. Looked up from germline, CDR1 is MNHNS and CDR2 is SASEGT. CDR3 coding DNA: TGTGCCAGCAGTCGATCCCACTGGGGCACAGATACGCAGTATTTT. Encoded protein: CASSRSHWGTDTQYF.

The sample holds many counts of this clonotype. The chain employs TRBV12-5 and TRBJ2-3; 7 bases align to TRBD1. The CDR3 length is 15 residues. Germline V gives CDR1 LGHNT, CDR2 FRNRAP. J was trimmed by 0 bases and V by 4 bases; bases with no gene match: 4. The CDR3 DNA is TGTGCTAGTGGTTCCCGACAGGGCAGCACAGATACGCAGTATTTT. Translation gives CASGSRQGSTDTQYF.

This clonotype came up many times. This chain joins TRBV5-1 and TRBJ2-1; 7 nucleotides match TRBD2. The CDR3 extends over 15 amino acids. Germline lookup yields CDR1 SGHRS and CDR2 YFSETQ. With V trimmed by 1 base and J by 5 bases, 6 bases remained unmatched. This chain's CDR3 is CASSLSGISHNEQFF. In DNA form, the CDR3 reads TGCGCCAGCAGCTTGAGCGGGATAAGCCACAATGAGCAGTTCTTC.

This clonotype was found many times. This chain uses TRBV6-1 with TRBJ1-1, with no clear D. The germline gives CDR1 MNHNS, CDR2 SASEGT. Trimming cost V 6 bases and J 4 bases, with 12 bases left between them. CDR3 length: 13 residues. This CDR3 reads CASSASKATEAFF. In DNA, the CDR3 is TGTGCCAGCAGCGCAAGCAAGGCCACTGAAGCTTTCTTT.

This clonotype was seen at least ten times. The J gene is TRBJ2-3, the V gene TRBV6-1; TRBD2 is a possible D gene (6 bases). V was cut by 6 bases and J by 1 base, with 11 bases left in between. Germline loops: CDR1 MNHNS, CDR2 SASEGT. CDR3 length: 14 amino acids. The CDR3 DNA follows: TGTGCCAGCAGCGGAGGGCCTCGCACAGATACGCAGTATTTT. Its protein product is CASSGGPRTDTQYF.

The chain links TRBV28 to TRBJ1-1, with D possibly TRBD1 on 5 matching bases. The CDR3 is 15 residues long. V gave up 1 base and J gave up 1 base, with 10 bases separating them. The germline V gene has CDR1 MDHEN and CDR2 SYDVKM. The CDR3 DNA reads as TGTGCCAGCAGTTTATCGGGACGGGGGAACACTGAAGCTTTCTTT. This translates into CASSLSGRGNTEAFF.

The chain recombines TRBV18 with TRBJ2-7; 7 nucleotides agree with TRBD2. CDR1 KGHSH and CDR2 LQKENI come from the germline V gene. With 6 bases clipped from V and 5 bases from J, the junction kept 10 bases outside the gene matches. This CDR3 spans 14 amino acids. Here the CDR3 reads CASSRGSLWDEQYF. As DNA, the CDR3 is TGTGCCAGCTCGCGGGGGAGTTTGTGGGACGAGCAGTACTTC.

This clonotype appeared many times. The chain combines TRBV3-1 with TRBJ1-1; D is undetermined. V lost 4 bases and J lost 5, with 14 bases in between. The CDR3 is made up of 14 amino acids. Looked up from germline, CDR1 is LGHDT and CDR2 is YNNKEL (reference sequence). The CDR3 bases are TGTGCCAGCAGCCCCCGTGACACGAGGACTGAAGCTTTCTTT. Its translation: CASSPRDTRTEAFF.

This sequence joins TRBV15 and TRBJ2-1; perhaps TRBD1 as D (5 bases). The CDR3 spans 16 residues. Trimming shortened V by 0 bases and J by 10 bases, and 19 bases separated the two germline ends. Germline V gene sequence: CDR1 LNHNV, CDR2 YYDKDF (reference sequence). The CDR3, as DNA: TGTGCCACCAGCAGAGAAGGGATGGCGCAGGGTGGCGAGCAGTTCTTC. This gives the protein CATSREGMAQGGEQFF.

This clonotype has a count of ten or more. The chain joins TRBV7-8 to TRBJ2-1; TRBD2 agrees at 10 bases. This CDR3 is 15 amino acids long. Germline lookup yields CDR1 SGHVS and CDR2 FQNEAQ. After removal of 4 bases from V and 4 bases from J, the junction contained 4 bases not matched to a gene. The CDR3, as DNA: TGTGCCAGCAGCTCCGCAGCGGGAGGGTACAATGAGCAGTTCTTC. It encodes CASSSAAGGYNEQFF. Looking up the rest from reference TRBV7-8 and TRBJ2-1 gives the full variable domain: GAGVSQSPRYKVAKRGQDVALRCDPISGHVSLFWYQQALGQGPEFLTYFQNEAQLDKSGLPSDRFFAERPEGSVSTLKIQRTQQEDSAVYLCASSSAAGGYNEQFFGPGTRLTVL.

This clonotype came up many times. The rearrangement joins TRBV5-1 to TRBJ2-1; weak D call: TRBD1 (7 bases). CDR1 and CDR2 from the germline V gene are SGHRS and YFSETQ. The germline V and J ends were trimmed by 4 bases and 4 bases, with 18 bases remaining between them. CDR3 length equals 16 residues. For the CDR3, the DNA is TGCGCCAGCAGCGATCCGGGCAGGGGGGTATACAATGAGCAGTTCTTC. Translated: CASSDPGRGVYNEQFF.

In its sample, this clonotype was seen many times. The gene calls are TRBV27 and TRBJ1-5; 7 nucleotides agree with TRBD1. The CDR3 is 15 amino acids. With V trimmed by 2 bases and J by 2 bases, 3 bases remained unmatched. Germline loops: CDR1 MNHEY, CDR2 SMNVEV (reference sequence). CDR3 residues: CASSLATGGNQPQHF. The CDR3, as DNA: TGTGCCAGCAGTTTAGCTACAGGGGGCAATCAGCCCCAGCATTTT.

As for this clonotype: Possible read error: a much larger clone is one base away. The CDR3 DNA is TGTGCCAGCAGCCAAGGGACTCCGCTGTTCAGTGCCTACAATGAGCAGTTCTTC. Translated: CASSQGTPLFSAYNEQFF. The chain combines TRBV14 with TRBJ2-1; D perhaps matches TRBD2 (5 bases). In germline, CDR1 is SGHDN, CDR2 FVKESK. V was trimmed by 1 base and J by 2 bases, leaving 18 bases between them. CDR3 length equals 18 residues.

The chain uses TRBV9 and TRBJ2-2; D gene ambiguous. The germline gives CDR1 SGDLS, CDR2 YYNGEE. The V and J ends lost 4 bases and 4 bases respectively, with 8 bases between them. This CDR3 is built from 13 residues. DNA for the CDR3: TGTGCCAGCAGCTACGACTTCACCGGGGAGCTGTTTTTT. Encoded protein: CASSYDFTGELFF.

V and J are TRBV10-3 and TRBJ2-2; D unresolved. The CDR3 totals 13 residues. The germline gives CDR1 ENHRY, CDR2 SYGVKD. V dropped 3 bases and J dropped 4 bases, with 6 bases sitting between them. The chain's CDR3 is CAISDSFTGELFF. DNA of the CDR3: TGTGCCATCAGTGACAGTTTCACCGGGGAGCTGTTTTTT.

This clonotype was seen only a few times. The rearrangement uses TRBV11-2 and TRBJ2-3; 10 nucleotides match TRBD1. The end of the DNA fits TRBJ1-1 better, so the J call may be wrong. This CDR3 spans 21 amino acids. Germline-derived CDR1 and CDR2 are SGHAT and FQNNGV. The CDR3 region is CASSSLHDRGRRFSAVGEAFF. The CDR3 region has the DNA TGTGCCAGCAGTTCCTTACACGACAGGGGGCGTAGGTTTTCGGCTGTCGGTGAGGCTTTCTTT.

This clonotype was picked up a small number of times. V gene TRBV7-9 combines with J gene TRBJ1-2; a weak D match, TRBD1 (6 bases). Germline V CDR1 and CDR2: SEHNR, FQNEAQ (reference sequence). V was shortened by 2 bases and J by 6 bases, with 13 bases between the two germline ends. CDR3 length equals 14 residues. The CDR3 nucleotides read TGTGCCAGCAGCTTATCCAGGGGTTCCGATGGCTACACCTTC. Translation: CASSLSRGSDGYTF. The entire variable domain, with the rest obtained from reference TRBV7-9 and TRBJ1-2, is as follows: DTGVSQNPRHKITKRGQNVTFRCDPISEHNRLYWYRQTLGQGPEFLTYFQNEAQLEKSRLLSDRFSAERPKGSFSTLEIQRTEQGDSAMYLCASSLSRGSDGYTFGSGTRLTVV.

The table lists this clonotype with many counts. V usage is TRBV11-2 and J usage is TRBJ2-1; D uncertain. This CDR3 is built from 18 residues. Looked up from germline, CDR1 is SGHAT and CDR2 is FQNNGV. The germline V and J ends were trimmed by 1 base and 0 bases, with 16 bases remaining between them. CDR3 residues: CASSLAGPNAYSYNEQFF. The DNA of the CDR3 is TGTGCCAGCAGCTTAGCGGGCCCGAATGCCTACTCCTACAATGAGCAGTTCTTC.